Listed below are T cell receptor beta chains from one sample, sequenced in a study of T cells after yellow fever vaccination. Each CDR3 protein gets one entry after TCRdb re-called the 5' RACE reads with MiXCR. The data show some 300,000 distinct CDR3 sequences, 7% to 10% seen once. Here the sequenced sample was PBMCs, taken more than 35 days after the first yellow fever vaccination. The receptors here all came from a man between 18 and 29 years old who received the YFV17D yellow fever vaccine. Each CDR3 is given with its conserved first and last residue. Fields, in order: CDR3 protein, CDR3 DNA, V gene, clone size, D gene, J gene. D genes are given only for firm matches. Some rows mark clone size as missing; the rest say once, few, many or name a class of expanded clone.

CDR3 protein: CASSEGTLGWEPQHF
CDR3 DNA: TGTGCCAGCAGTGAGGGGACACTCGGATGGGAGCCCCAGCATTTT
V gene: TRBV6-1
clone size: many
D gene: NA
J gene: TRBJ1-5

CDR3 protein: CASSPPTRQPYF
CDR3 DNA: TGTGCCAGCTCACCACCGACCCGACAGCCGTATTTT
V gene: TRBV18
clone size: few
D gene: NA
J gene: TRBJ2-3

CDR3 protein: CATKWRRQSSYNEQFF
CDR3 DNA: TGTGCCACCAAATGGCGTAGGCAGAGCTCCTACAATGAGCAGTTCTTC
V gene: TRBV15
clone size: NA
D gene: NA
J gene: TRBJ2-1

CDR3 protein: CAFCFRAGGEISTGELFF
CDR3 DNA: TGTGCCTTCTGTTTCCGGGCAGGGGGTGAAATAAGCACCGGGGAGCTGTTTTTT
V gene: TRBV3-1
clone size: few
D gene: TRBD1
J gene: TRBJ2-2

CDR3 protein: CATRQGALLADYNSPLHF
CDR3 DNA: TGTGCCACCCGACAGGGGGCGCTTCTAGCTGATTATAATTCACCCCTCCACTTT
V gene: TRBV12-3/TRBV12-4
clone size: NA
D gene: TRBD1
J gene: TRBJ1-6

CDR3 protein: CASSLALRPGLANRTEAFF
CDR3 DNA: TGCGCCAGCAGCTTGGCCCTGCGCCCGGGACTGGCAAATCGAACTGAAGCTTTCTTT
V gene: TRBV5-1
clone size: NA
D gene: NA
J gene: TRBJ1-1

CDR3 protein: CASSLGAGSHSYEQYF
CDR3 DNA: TGTGCCAGCAGCTTGGGCGCAGGCAGCCACTCCTACGAGCAGTACTTC
V gene: TRBV5-4
clone size: few
D gene: NA
J gene: TRBJ2-7

CDR3 protein: CASSPQGIEQFF
CDR3 DNA: TGTGCCAGCTCACCCCAGGGGATTGAGCAGTTCTTC
V gene: TRBV18
clone size: once
D gene: NA
J gene: TRBJ2-1

CDR3 protein: CASSLEGQGFLSPLHF
CDR3 DNA: TGTGCCAGCAGCTTAGAGGGACAGGGGTTCTTATCACCCCTCCACTTT
V gene: TRBV7-9
clone size: NA
D gene: TRBD1
J gene: TRBJ1-6

CDR3 protein: CACSRKLAGDPILNTGELFF
CDR3 DNA: TGTGCCTGCAGCCGAAAACTAGCGGGGGACCCGATTTTAAACACCGGGGAGCTGTTTTTT
V gene: TRBV3-1
clone size: NA
D gene: TRBD2
J gene: TRBJ2-2

CDR3 protein: CASSSQPGQGIGETQYF
CDR3 DNA: TGTGCCAGCAGCTCGCAACCGGGACAGGGAATTGGAGAGACCCAGTACTTC
V gene: TRBV5-5
clone size: many
D gene: TRBD1
J gene: TRBJ2-5

CDR3 protein: CASSLTIGEQYF
CDR3 DNA: TGTGCCAGCAGCTTGACAATTGGAGAGCAGTACTTC
V gene: TRBV5-4
clone size: NA
D gene: NA
J gene: TRBJ2-7

CDR3 protein: CSLQGANTIYF
CDR3 DNA: TGCAGCCTACAGGGCGCAAACACCATATATTTT
V gene: TRBV20-1
clone size: few
D gene: NA
J gene: TRBJ1-3

CDR3 protein: CASSLLQINEKLFF
CDR3 DNA: TGTGCCAGCAGTTTACTACAGATTAATGAAAAACTGTTTTTT
V gene: TRBV12-3/TRBV12-4
clone size: many
D gene: NA
J gene: TRBJ1-4

CDR3 protein: CSARIGIAGFNEQFF
CDR3 DNA: TGCAGTGCTAGAATTGGGATAGCGGGGTTCAATGAGCAGTTCTTC
V gene: TRBV20-1
clone size: few
D gene: TRBD2
J gene: TRBJ2-1

CDR3 protein: CASSPSVLSSYEQYF
CDR3 DNA: TGCGCCAGCAGCCCCTCGGTTCTTTCTTCCTACGAGCAGTACTTC
V gene: TRBV4-1
clone size: NA
D gene: NA
J gene: TRBJ2-7

CDR3 protein: CASSRYTETPYTF
CDR3 DNA: TGTGCCAGCAGTCGCTATACCGAAACCCCCTACACCTTC
V gene: TRBV7-8
clone size: few
D gene: NA
J gene: TRBJ1-2

CDR3 protein: CASSLLAGGPYEQFF
CDR3 DNA: TGTGCCAGCAGTTTATTAGCGGGGGGGCCCTATGAGCAGTTCTTC
V gene: TRBV28
clone size: NA
D gene: TRBD2
J gene: TRBJ2-1

CDR3 protein: CASSLTGGGSTEAFF
CDR3 DNA: TGTGCCAGCAGCTTGACGGGAGGGGGAAGCACTGAAGCTTTCTTT
V gene: TRBV5-4
clone size: few
D gene: NA
J gene: TRBJ1-1

CDR3 protein: CSAPRGGSLNTEAFF
CDR3 DNA: TGCAGTGCTCCCCGGGGGGGGTCGTTGAACACTGAAGCTTTCTTT
V gene: TRBV20-1
clone size: NA
D gene: NA
J gene: TRBJ1-1

CDR3 protein: CASSAGLEQETQYF
CDR3 DNA: TGCGCCAGCAGCGCGGGACTCGAGCAAGAGACCCAGTACTTC
V gene: TRBV5-1
clone size: many
D gene: NA
J gene: TRBJ2-5

CDR3 protein: CASSQDIGTQYF
CDR3 DNA: TGTGCCAGCAGCCAGGACATCGGGACCCAGTACTTC
V gene: TRBV5-8
clone size: NA
D gene: NA
J gene: TRBJ2-5

CDR3 protein: CASSPRRGVNYQQYF
CDR3 DNA: TGTGCCAGCAGCCCCCGCCGGGGAGTTAACTACCAGCAGTACTTC
V gene: TRBV11-2
clone size: once
D gene: NA
J gene: TRBJ2-7

CDR3 protein: CSARLAGGNGELFF
CDR3 DNA: TGCAGTGCACGACTAGCCGGGGGAAACGGGGAGCTGTTTTTT
V gene: TRBV20-1
clone size: NA
D gene: TRBD2
J gene: TRBJ2-2

CDR3 protein: CASSLFWGNGNTIYF
CDR3 DNA: TGCGCCAGCAGCTTGTTTTGGGGGAATGGAAACACCATATATTTT
V gene: TRBV5-1
clone size: NA
D gene: NA
J gene: TRBJ1-3

CDR3 protein: CASSWAGQDTQYF
CDR3 DNA: TGTGCCAGCAGTTGGGCGGGACAGGATACGCAGTATTTT
V gene: TRBV12-3/TRBV12-4
clone size: NA
D gene: NA
J gene: TRBJ2-3

CDR3 protein: CASGLTGSTGELFF
CDR3 DNA: TGTGCCAGCGGACTAACAGGGTCGACCGGGGAGCTGTTTTTT
V gene: TRBV6-1
clone size: few
D gene: NA
J gene: TRBJ2-2

CDR3 protein: CASSLVAATDTQYF
CDR3 DNA: TGCGCCAGCAGCTTGGTCGCGGCCACAGATACGCAGTATTTT
V gene: TRBV5-1
clone size: NA
D gene: NA
J gene: TRBJ2-3

CDR3 protein: CASSLGLAGGADIQYF
CDR3 DNA: TGTGCCAGCAGCCTGGGGCTAGCGGGGGGAGCAGACATTCAGTACTTC
V gene: TRBV5-6
clone size: many
D gene: TRBD2
J gene: TRBJ2-4

CDR3 protein: CATFSGGGETQYF
CDR3 DNA: TGTGCCACCTTCTCAGGAGGTGGAGAGACCCAGTACTTC
V gene: TRBV6-2/TRBV6-3
clone size: many
D gene: NA
J gene: TRBJ2-5

CDR3 protein: CASSQDVQAAFQLQSSGANVLTF
CDR3 DNA: TGCGCCAGCAGCCAAGATGTACAGGCGGCTTTCCAGCTGCAGAGCTCTGGGGCCAACGTCCTGACTTTC
V gene: TRBV4-1
clone size: NA
D gene: NA
J gene: TRBJ2-6

CDR3 protein: CASSRTSGGRVGELFF
CDR3 DNA: TGTGCCAGTTCGAGGACTAGCGGGGGTAGGGTCGGGGAGCTGTTTTTT
V gene: TRBV19
clone size: many
D gene: TRBD2
J gene: TRBJ2-2

CDR3 protein: CASSVGQTGNNSPLHF
CDR3 DNA: TGTGCCAGCAGCGTAGGCCAGACAGGGAATAATTCACCCCTCCACTTT
V gene: TRBV9
clone size: NA
D gene: TRBD1
J gene: TRBJ1-6

CDR3 protein: CAISEFGDRGGYTF
CDR3 DNA: TGTGCCATCAGTGAATTTGGGGACAGGGGTGGCTACACCTTC
V gene: TRBV10-3
clone size: NA
D gene: TRBD1
J gene: TRBJ1-2

CDR3 protein: CASSSAVIGNTIYF
CDR3 DNA: TGTGCCAGCAGCTCTGCGGTTATTGGAAACACCATATATTTT
V gene: TRBV7-9
clone size: few
D gene: NA
J gene: TRBJ1-3

CDR3 protein: CASSPRGGASTDTQYF
CDR3 DNA: TGTGCCAGCAGCCCCCGGGGTGGGGCCTCCACAGATACGCAGTATTTT
V gene: TRBV7-9
clone size: NA
D gene: NA
J gene: TRBJ2-3

CDR3 protein: CASSPNDRGINSPLHF
CDR3 DNA: TGTGCCAGCTCACCAAACGACAGGGGAATCAATTCACCCCTCCACTTT
V gene: TRBV18
clone size: NA
D gene: TRBD1
J gene: TRBJ1-6

CDR3 protein: CASSPYRADTEAFF
CDR3 DNA: TGCGCCAGCAGCCCATACCGGGCTGACACTGAAGCTTTCTTT
V gene: TRBV5-1
clone size: few
D gene: NA
J gene: TRBJ1-1

CDR3 protein: CASSLRRAGTEAFF
CDR3 DNA: TGCGCCAGCAGCTTGCGTAGGGCAGGCACTGAAGCTTTCTTT
V gene: TRBV5-1
clone size: NA
D gene: NA
J gene: TRBJ1-1

CDR3 protein: CASSQLNQPQHF
CDR3 DNA: TGTGCCAGCAGCCAACTGAATCAGCCCCAGCATTTT
V gene: TRBV3-1
clone size: many
D gene: NA
J gene: TRBJ1-5

CDR3 protein: CASSLAGHYSNQPQHF
CDR3 DNA: TGTGCCAGCAGCTTGGCAGGGCACTATAGCAATCAGCCCCAGCATTTT
V gene: TRBV7-2
clone size: NA
D gene: NA
J gene: TRBJ1-5

CDR3 protein: CASTRGDSRENNEQFF
CDR3 DNA: TGTGCCAGCACCCGTGGTGATTCCAGAGAAAACAATGAGCAGTTCTTC
V gene: TRBV19
clone size: NA
D gene: NA
J gene: TRBJ2-1

CDR3 protein: CASSFRDRGQETQYF
CDR3 DNA: TGTGCCAGCAGCTTCCGGGACAGGGGTCAAGAGACCCAGTACTTC
V gene: TRBV14
clone size: few
D gene: TRBD1
J gene: TRBJ2-5